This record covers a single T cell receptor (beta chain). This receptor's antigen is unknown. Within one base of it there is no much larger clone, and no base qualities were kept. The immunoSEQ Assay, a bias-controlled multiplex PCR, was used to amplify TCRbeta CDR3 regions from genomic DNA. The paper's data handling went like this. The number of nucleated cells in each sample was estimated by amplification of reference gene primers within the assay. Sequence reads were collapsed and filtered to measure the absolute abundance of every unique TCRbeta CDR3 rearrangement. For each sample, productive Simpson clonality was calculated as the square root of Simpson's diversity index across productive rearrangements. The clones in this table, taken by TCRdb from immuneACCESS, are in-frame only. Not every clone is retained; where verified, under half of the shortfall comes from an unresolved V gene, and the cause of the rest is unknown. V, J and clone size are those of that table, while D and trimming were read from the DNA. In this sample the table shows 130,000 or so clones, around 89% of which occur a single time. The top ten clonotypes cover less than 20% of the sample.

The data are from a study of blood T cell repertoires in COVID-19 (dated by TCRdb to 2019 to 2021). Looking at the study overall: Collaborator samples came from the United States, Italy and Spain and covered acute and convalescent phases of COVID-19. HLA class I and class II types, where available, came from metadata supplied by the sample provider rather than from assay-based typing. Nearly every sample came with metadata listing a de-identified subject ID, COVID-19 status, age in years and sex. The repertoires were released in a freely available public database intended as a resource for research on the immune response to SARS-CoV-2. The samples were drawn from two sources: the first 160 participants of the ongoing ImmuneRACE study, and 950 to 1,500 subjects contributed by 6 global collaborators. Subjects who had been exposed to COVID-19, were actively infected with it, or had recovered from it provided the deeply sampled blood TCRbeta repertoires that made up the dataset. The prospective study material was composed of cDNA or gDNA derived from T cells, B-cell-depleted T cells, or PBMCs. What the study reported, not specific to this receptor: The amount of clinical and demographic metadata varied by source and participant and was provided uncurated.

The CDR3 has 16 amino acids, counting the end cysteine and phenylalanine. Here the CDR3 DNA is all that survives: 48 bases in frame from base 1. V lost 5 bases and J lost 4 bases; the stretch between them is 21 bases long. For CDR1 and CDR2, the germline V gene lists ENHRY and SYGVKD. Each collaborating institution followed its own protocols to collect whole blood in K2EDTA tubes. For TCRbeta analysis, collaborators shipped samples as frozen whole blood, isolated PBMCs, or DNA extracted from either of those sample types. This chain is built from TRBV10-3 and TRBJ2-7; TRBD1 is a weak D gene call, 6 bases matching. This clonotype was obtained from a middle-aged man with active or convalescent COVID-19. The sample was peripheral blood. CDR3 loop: CAISTSSRDKNYEQYF. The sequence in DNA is TGTGCCATCAGTACCTCGTCCCGGGACAAGAATTACGAGCAGTACTTC.